Listed here are 10 T cell receptor beta chains from one sample, sequenced in a study of blood T cells in healthy people across ages. Primed by a sample-barcoded 5' primer and a J-beta primer mix, a second PCR proceeded for about 7 to 12 cycles. TCRdb redid the calling of the 5' RACE reads with MiXCR, one entry per CDR3 protein. This sample has 550,000 to 750,000 distinct CDR3 sequences, with roughly 20% found just once. The source material was blood. The receptors were gathered from an older man in good health.

A single count supports this clonotype. The junction shows a germline mismatch at one end, possibly a read error. The V call is TRBV20-1, the J call TRBJ2-5, with D maybe TRBD2 (6 bases). The J call is doubtful: the DNA matches TRBJ2-1 better. CDR1 and CDR2 from the germline V gene are DFQATT and SNEGSKA (reference sequence). The CDR3 runs 13 residues. CDR3 in amino acids: CGADGGSYNEQFF. CDR3 DNA: TGCGGTGCGGACGGGGGCTCCTACAATGAGCAGTTCTTC.

This clonotype was counted a few times. The CDR3 protein is CSVEGPRRETQYF. CDR3 coding DNA: TGCAGCGTTGAGGGTCCTCGGCGAGAGACCCAGTACTTC. The chain carries TRBV29-1 and TRBJ2-5; D gene unclear. CDR1 and CDR2 from the germline V gene are SQVTM and ANQGSEA. CDR3 size: 13 residues. The V gene lost 3 bases and the J gene lost 4 bases, with 12 bases spanning the gap.

This clonotype has more than one count but fewer than ten. The rearrangement links TRBV5-1 to TRBJ1-2; D is perhaps TRBD1 (6 bases). V lost 4 bases to trimming and J lost 5 bases, with 12 bases between them. The CDR3 covers 13 residues. Germline V gene data show CDR1 as SGHRS and CDR2 as YFSETQ. CDR3 loop: CASSTDRIYGYTF. As DNA, the CDR3 is TGCGCCAGCAGCACGGACAGAATATATGGCTACACCTTC. Drawing the rest from reference TRBV5-1 and TRBJ1-2, the complete variable domain is KAGVTQTPRYLIKTRGQQVTLSCSPISGHRSVSWYQQTPGQGLQFLFEYFSETQRNKGNFPGRFSGRQFSNSRSEMNVSTLELGDSALYLCASSTDRIYGYTFGSGTRLTVV.

The chain joins TRBV30 to TRBJ2-5; perhaps TRBD1 as D (5 bases). Trimming stripped 1 base from V and 1 base from J, with 7 bases between. The length of the CDR3 is 13 residues. Looked up from germline, CDR1 is GTSNPN and CDR2 is SVGIG (reference sequence). Here the CDR3 DNA reads TGTGCCTGGAGTGAGGACATCCAAGAGACCCAGTACTTC. Translated: CAWSEDIQETQYF.

This clonotype was recorded a few times. The CDR3 nucleotides are TGTGCCAGCAGTGAGGACAGGGGAATCAACGAGCAGTACTTC. It encodes CASSEDRGINEQYF. V is TRBV12-3 or TRBV12-4 and J is TRBJ2-7, with 9 bases aligning to TRBD1. This CDR3 is 14 amino acids long. J was trimmed by 5 bases and V by 5 bases; bases with no gene match: 7.

The chain uses TRBV2 and TRBJ2-1; unclear D gene. V was shortened by 2 bases and J by 2 bases, with 10 bases between the two germline ends. The V gene's germline CDR1 is SNHLY and CDR2 FYNNEI. The CDR3 is made up of 15 amino acids. This CDR3 reads CASSETRGTYNEQFF. The CDR3 DNA reads TGTGCCAGCAGTGAAACTCGTGGAACCTACAATGAGCAGTTCTTC.

This clonotype was seen a handful of times. CDR3 nucleotide sequence: TGTGCCAGCACCAAGACTAGCGGGTCCCGCAATGAGCAGTTCTTC. Translated: CASTKTSGSRNEQFF. The rearrangement links TRBV6-6 to TRBJ2-1; TRBD2 matches 10 bases. V lost 7 bases, J lost 6 bases, and 9 bases stayed unmatched. The germline V gene has CDR1 MNHNY and CDR2 SVGAGI (reference sequence). This CDR3 has 15 amino acids.

For this clonotype: Relative to the germline gene, one junction end is altered; a read error may explain this. The chain employs TRBV13 and TRBJ2-7; D possibly corresponds to TRBD2 (5 bases). CDR3 size: 13 residues. CDR1 is PRHDT, CDR2 FYEKMQ, per germline (reference sequence). CDR3 region: CACSLTAGYEQYF. The CDR3 nucleotides are TGTGCCTGCAGCTTAACCGCGGGTTACGAGCAGTACTTC.

V is TRBV5-1 and J is TRBJ2-1; 13 bases map to TRBD2. The CDR3 extends over 15 amino acids. The V gene's germline CDR1 is SGHRS and CDR2 YFSETQ. V lost 4 bases to trimming and J lost 6 bases; unmatched junction nucleotides: 4. The CDR3, as DNA: TGCGCCAGCAGCGAACTAGCGGGAGGGCCCAATGAGCAGTTCTTC. As protein: CASSELAGGPNEQFF.

The table lists this clonotype with many counts. The chain links TRBV20-1 to TRBJ2-1; possibly TRBD1 for D (5 bases). The last part of the DNA fits TRBJ2-7 better; the J call may be wrong. The germline V gene has CDR1 DFQATT and CDR2 SNEGSKA (reference sequence). The CDR3 sequence is 13 residues long. CDR3 sequence (DNA): TGCAGTGCTAGAGGTCGACAGATCCACGAGCAGTACTTC. Its protein is CSARGRQIHEQYF.